This T cell receptor beta chain comes out of a study of blood T cell repertoires in COVID-19. Overall study context: T cells, B-cell-depleted T cells, or PBMCs provided the cDNA or gDNA that served as material.

A remark on this clone: Distinct nucleotide sequences in the sample also encode this CDR3.

The germline gives CDR1 SNHLY, CDR2 FYNNEI. This CDR3 has 13 amino acids. V was pared by 5 bases and J by 1 base, with 8 bases between. Patients at the Seattle site were enrolled during active infection and followed longitudinally. In the authors' workflow: Reference gene primer amplification in the assay estimated nucleated cell counts. Sequencing was performed with immunoSEQ multiplex PCR; in TCRdb, only in-frame clones are kept and a portion is missing. V, J and clone size reflect that table, while D and trimming were determined from the DNA. The sample records around 330,000 clones, about 91% being singletons.

Specimen: peripheral blood. This TCR was recovered from a woman in her twenties or thirties with COVID-19, enrolled during active disease. J is TRBJ1-1 and V is TRBV2; TRBD1 might be the D (6 bases). The CDR3 DNA reads as TGTGCCAGCAGTTTGGACAGGAACACTGAAGCTTTCTTT. Translating gives CASSLDRNTEAFF.